These 10 T cell receptor beta chains were sequenced from one sample in a study of T-cell reconstitution after alpha-beta-depleted transplantation in children (dated by TCRdb to 2015 to 2016). To prepare the library, PCR was applied. The reads were generated on an Illumina HiSeq 2500. TCR library preparation used molecular barcoding, with unique molecular identifiers applied to normalize quantification of the TCRbeta repertoire. Through fastp at Q25 and MiXCR, TCRdb rebuilt clones from the public reads, retaining in-frame beta chains. Each CDR3 protein appears once, grouped with its most common genes and DNA. Counted in this sample were around 600,000 distinct CDR3 sequences; under 30% of them appeared once. The top ten constitute around 14% of the sample. Reading the label with the study, this specimen's treatment or condition is: allogeneic hematopoietic cell transplantation with graft depleted of TCRalphabeta T cells and CD19 B cells.

The sequencing used PBMCs, mostly from graft donor cells, collected 360 days after TCRalphabeta/CD19-depleted stem cell transplant. Receptor source: a boy in the first two years of life who had a stem cell transplant for acute myeloid leukemia, so the T cells may come from the graft donor.

The table lists this clonotype with many counts. The chain has TRBV12-3 or TRBV12-4 and TRBJ2-7; D perhaps matches TRBD1 (6 bases). This CDR3 is 12 amino acids long. V was shortened by 9 bases and J by 0 bases, with 9 bases between the two germline ends. The CDR3 DNA reads as TGTGCCAGTGGGGGCGGCTCCTACGAGCAGTACTTC. Encoded protein: CASGGGSYEQYF.

This clonotype was recorded once. The chain links TRBV7-9 to TRBJ2-1; D ambiguous. The length of the CDR3 is 16 residues. The V gene's germline CDR1 is SEHNR and CDR2 FQNEAQ (reference sequence). With 4 bases removed from V and 3 bases from J, the gap between germline ends came to 16 bases. The CDR3 reads CASSSSLTPDYNEQFF. CDR3 DNA sequence: TGTGCCAGCAGCTCTTCCTTGACTCCTGACTACAATGAGCAGTTCTTC. The whole variable domain, filled in from reference TRBV7-9 and TRBJ2-1, reads DTGVSQNPRHKITKRGQNVTFRCDPISEHNRLYWYRQTLGQGPEFLTYFQNEAQLEKSRLLSDRFSAERPKGSFSTLEIQRTEQGDSAMYLCASSSSLTPDYNEQFFGPGTRLTVL.

This clonotype was detected ten times or more. The CDR3, as DNA: TGTGCCAGCAGTTTGACAGGAATAAATCAGCCCCAGCATTTT. The encoded protein is CASSLTGINQPQHF. J is TRBJ1-5 and V is TRBV6-5; maybe TRBD1 (6 bases). CDR1 and CDR2 from the germline V gene are MNHEY and SVGAGI. The CDR3 spans 14 residues. Trimming pared 4 bases from V and 4 bases from J, leaving 11 bases between.

J is TRBJ1-4 and V is TRBV7-2, with D possibly being TRBD1 (5 bases). Between the trimmed V and J ends, which lost 6 bases and 8 bases, there was a span of 10 bases. The CDR3 has 12 amino acids. Germline V gives CDR1 SGHTA, CDR2 FQGNSA. The CDR3 is CASRGAREKLFF. CDR3 in DNA: TGTGCCAGCAGAGGGGCACGAGAAAAACTGTTTTTT.

The chain couples TRBV20-1 to TRBJ1-1; TRBD1 matches 8 bases. Germline CDR1 and CDR2: DFQATT and SNEGSKA (reference sequence). The CDR3 covers 14 residues. Unmatched junction bases numbered 8, after V lost 0 bases and J lost 8 bases. The CDR3 spells CSAREQGAGVEAFF. The CDR3 DNA follows: TGCAGTGCTAGAGAGCAGGGGGCAGGAGTCGAAGCTTTCTTT.

The genes are TRBV4-3 and TRBJ2-5, with a tentative D call TRBD2 (5 bases). This CDR3 contains 15 residues. The germline V gene has CDR1 LGHNA and CDR2 YSLEER. V was shortened by 0 bases and J by 3 bases, with 11 bases between the two germline ends. The CDR3 sequence is CASSQETTLEETQYF. CDR3 coding DNA: TGCGCCAGCAGCCAAGAGACTACGCTTGAAGAGACCCAGTACTTC.

This clonotype has a handful of counts. This chain connects TRBV5-1 to TRBJ2-1; the D gene is possibly TRBD1 (5 bases). The germline V gene has CDR1 SGHRS and CDR2 YFSETQ. CDR3 length: 11 amino acids. Trimming removed 9 bases from V and 5 bases from J, with 9 bases in between. The CDR3 coding sequence is TGCGCCACCTGGGGCAACAATGAGCAGTTCTTC. Its protein is CATWGNNEQFF.

V usage is TRBV21-1 and J usage is TRBJ2-7; the table gives TRBD2 as D, unverified against the DNA. TRBV21-1 is shown as a pseudogene. The CDR3 has 15 residues. This chain's CDR3 is CASSKVEVPSYEQYF. The CDR3, as DNA: TGTGCCAGCAGCAAAGTAGAGGTCCCTTCCTACGAGCAGTACTTC.

The chain employs TRBV27 and TRBJ2-7, with D perhaps matching TRBD2 (6 bases). With 3 bases removed from V and 0 bases from J, the gap between germline ends came to 18 bases. Germline CDR1 MNHEY, CDR2 SMNVEV (reference sequence). The CDR3 runs 17 residues. CDR3 residues: CASSFTGWGLNSYEQYF. In DNA form, the CDR3 reads TGTGCCAGCAGTTTCACGGGGTGGGGACTCAACTCCTACGAGCAGTACTTC.

The V gene is TRBV7-9, the J gene TRBJ2-1; 8 bases line up with TRBD2. In germline, CDR1 is SEHNR, CDR2 FQNEAQ (reference sequence). CDR3 length equals 16 residues. Losses at the gene ends were 3 bases for V and 2 bases for J; bases not matched to a gene: 6. The CDR3: CASSFSGGPTYNEQFF. CDR3 nucleotide sequence: TGTGCCAGCAGCTTCAGCGGGGGCCCTACCTACAATGAGCAGTTCTTC.